The rows below give T cell receptor beta chains drawn from one sample of a study of cytomegalovirus exposure and HLA in healthy donors. Generated by immunoSEQ multiplex PCR, the TCRdb table keeps only in-frame clones and is missing some. This table has 150,000 or so clones, 75% appearing once. Input material: PBMCs. The receptors come from a man aged 25 to 40 in good health and CMV-seronegative. The CDR3 runs from the conserved cysteine through the conserved F or W. D genes are given only for firm matches. Clone size is given for some rows only: seen once, a few or many times, or a class if the clone is expanded.

J gene: TRBJ1-2
clone size: -
V gene: TRBV7-9
D gene: -
CDR3 DNA: TGTGCCAGCAGCTTCCCAGGGGCAGGATATGGCTACACCTTC
CDR3 protein: CASSFPGAGYGYTF

J gene: TRBJ1-3
clone size: -
V gene: TRBV4-1
D gene: -
CDR3 DNA: TGCGCCAGCAGCCAAGGCTGGCCGGAGAACACCATATATTTT
CDR3 protein: CASSQGWPENTIYF

J gene: TRBJ1-1
clone size: -
V gene: TRBV5-1
D gene: TRBD1
CDR3 DNA: TGCGCCAGCAGCCAGACAGGGGCTGACACTGAAGCTTTCTTT
CDR3 protein: CASSQTGADTEAFF

J gene: TRBJ2-5
clone size: -
V gene: TRBV28
D gene: TRBD2
CDR3 DNA: TGTGCCAGCAGTTTCCTGGGGGAGGGTCGGGAGACCCAGTACTTC
CDR3 protein: CASSFLGEGRETQYF

J gene: TRBJ1-5
clone size: -
V gene: TRBV19
D gene: TRBD1
CDR3 DNA: TGTGCCAGTACCTTCCGCGGACAGGGGGAGACTCAGCCCCAGCATTTT
CDR3 protein: CASTFRGQGETQPQHF

J gene: TRBJ1-1
clone size: -
V gene: TRBV5-1
D gene: -
CDR3 DNA: TGCGCCAGCAGCTCCCCGTCCCTGGCCGGGATTGCTTTCTTT
CDR3 protein: CASSSPSLAGIAFF

J gene: TRBJ1-2
clone size: -
V gene: TRBV7-2
D gene: -
CDR3 DNA: TGTGCCAGCAGCCCCCCAATCTTCCGTGGCGGCTACACCTTC
CDR3 protein: CASSPPIFRGGYTF

J gene: TRBJ2-3
clone size: -
V gene: TRBV2
D gene: -
CDR3 DNA: TGTGCCAGCAGTGACCCGAGCACAGATACGCAGTATTTT
CDR3 protein: CASSDPSTDTQYF

J gene: TRBJ1-1
clone size: -
V gene: TRBV6-1
D gene: -
CDR3 DNA: TGTGCCAGCAGTCCCGACTATGGGAACACTGAAGCTTTCTTT
CDR3 protein: CASSPDYGNTEAFF

J gene: TRBJ2-2
clone size: -
V gene: TRBV5-5
D gene: -
CDR3 DNA: TGTGCCAGCAGTGTCGACACCGGGGAGCTGTTTTTT
CDR3 protein: CASSVDTGELFF

J gene: TRBJ2-5
clone size: -
V gene: TRBV7-3
D gene: TRBD1
CDR3 DNA: TGTGCCAGCAGCTCCATGTCGACAGGGCAAGAGACCCAGTACTTC
CDR3 protein: CASSSMSTGQETQYF

J gene: TRBJ2-5
clone size: few
V gene: TRBV5-4
D gene: -
CDR3 DNA: TGTGCCAGCGGGGGACCCCGGGAGGAGACCCAGTACTTC
CDR3 protein: CASGGPREETQYF

J gene: TRBJ2-3
clone size: -
V gene: TRBV28
D gene: TRBD2
CDR3 DNA: TGTGCCAGCAGTTGGGGCGGGGGAGGCACAGATACGCAGTATTTT
CDR3 protein: CASSWGGGGTDTQYF

J gene: TRBJ2-1
clone size: -
V gene: TRBV13
D gene: -
CDR3 DNA: TGTGCCAGCAGCTCTGCGGGGGCGCCCTACAATGAGCAGTTCTTC
CDR3 protein: CASSSAGAPYNEQFF

J gene: TRBJ2-3
clone size: -
V gene: TRBV7-9
D gene: -
CDR3 DNA: TGTTCCAGCAGCTTAGCATTCGGGGGAGTAGATACGCAGTATTTT
CDR3 protein: CSSSLAFGGVDTQYF

J gene: TRBJ2-1
clone size: -
V gene: TRBV29-1
D gene: TRBD1
CDR3 DNA: TGCAGCGTTGAAGATGGGGACAGGGAGCTTAACAATGAGCAGTTCTTC
CDR3 protein: CSVEDGDRELNNEQFF

J gene: TRBJ2-6
clone size: -
V gene: TRBV6-5
D gene: -
CDR3 DNA: TGTGCCAGCAGCTTCGACAGCTCTGGGGCCAACGGCCTGACTTTC
CDR3 protein: CASSFDSSGANGLTF

J gene: TRBJ1-4
clone size: -
V gene: TRBV5-1
D gene: TRBD1
CDR3 DNA: TGCGCCAGCAGCTTCGAACAGGGGGATGAAAAACTGTTTTTT
CDR3 protein: CASSFEQGDEKLFF

J gene: TRBJ2-7
clone size: few
V gene: TRBV7-2
D gene: TRBD2
CDR3 DNA: TGTGCCAGCAGTACTAGCGGGGGGGCGTACGAGCAGTACTTC
CDR3 protein: CASSTSGGAYEQYF

J gene: TRBJ2-5
clone size: -
V gene: TRBV6-5
D gene: -
CDR3 DNA: TGTGCCAGCAGTTACCCAGGGTCGGAGACCCAGTACTTC
CDR3 protein: CASSYPGSETQYF

J gene: TRBJ1-2
clone size: -
V gene: TRBV25-1
D gene: -
CDR3 DNA: TGTGCCGTTAAGGCGGACTATGGCTACACCTTC
CDR3 protein: CAVKADYGYTF

J gene: TRBJ1-1
clone size: -
V gene: TRBV6-1
D gene: TRBD1
CDR3 DNA: TGTGCCAGCAGGGAGACAGGGGGCAGGGCTGAAGCTTTCTTT
CDR3 protein: CASRETGGRAEAFF

J gene: TRBJ2-3
clone size: -
V gene: TRBV11-2
D gene: TRBD2
CDR3 DNA: TGTGCCAGCAGCTCCATAGCGGGGGGGCGGAGCACAGATACGCAGTATTTT
CDR3 protein: CASSSIAGGRSTDTQYF

J gene: TRBJ2-2
clone size: -
V gene: TRBV5-1
D gene: -
CDR3 DNA: TGCGCCAGCAGCAAGGGGGCGCGGGGCACCGGGGAGCTGTTTTTT
CDR3 protein: CASSKGARGTGELFF

J gene: TRBJ2-1
clone size: -
V gene: TRBV7-7
D gene: TRBD2
CDR3 DNA: TGTGCCAGCAGCTTGACTAGCGGGAGGGGCAATGAGCAGTTCTTC
CDR3 protein: CASSLTSGRGNEQFF

J gene: TRBJ1-2
clone size: -
V gene: TRBV25-1
D gene: TRBD1
CDR3 DNA: TGTGCCAGCAGTGAACGGGACAGGGGGCCGTTGGGCTACACCTTC
CDR3 protein: CASSERDRGPLGYTF

J gene: TRBJ1-1
clone size: -
V gene: TRBV25-1
D gene: -
CDR3 DNA: TGTGCCAGCAGTGAAGGCCCCCGTTCGAACACTGAAGCTTTCTTT
CDR3 protein: CASSEGPRSNTEAFF

J gene: TRBJ1-6
clone size: -
V gene: TRBV15
D gene: TRBD1
CDR3 DNA: TGTGCCACCAGCAGAGAATGGACAGGGAATTCACCCCTCCACTTT
CDR3 protein: CATSREWTGNSPLHF

J gene: TRBJ2-7
clone size: once
V gene: TRBV5-1
D gene: TRBD1
CDR3 DNA: TGCGCCAGCAGCTTGGGCGGGACAGGCTCCTACGAGCAGTACTTC
CDR3 protein: CASSLGGTGSYEQYF

J gene: TRBJ2-7
clone size: -
V gene: TRBV28
D gene: -
CDR3 DNA: TGTGCCAGCAGTCCCCGACAGGGAGGCTACGAGCAGTACTTC
CDR3 protein: CASSPRQGGYEQYF

J gene: TRBJ1-1
clone size: -
V gene: TRBV7-9
D gene: -
CDR3 DNA: TGTGCCAGCAGCTTCACCGAGTCCACTGAAGCTTTCTTT
CDR3 protein: CASSFTESTEAFF

J gene: TRBJ2-3
clone size: -
V gene: TRBV28
D gene: -
CDR3 DNA: TGTGCCAGCAGTTTATTTTTCCGACAGGCAAATAGCACAGATACGCAGTATTTT
CDR3 protein: CASSLFFRQANSTDTQYF

J gene: TRBJ1-2
clone size: -
V gene: TRBV7-9
D gene: -
CDR3 DNA: TGTGCCAGCAGCTTAGGTGGGAGTAGTGGCTACACCTTC
CDR3 protein: CASSLGGSSGYTF

J gene: TRBJ2-7
clone size: few
V gene: TRBV5-6
D gene: TRBD1
CDR3 DNA: TGTGCCAGCAGCCCCGGGACAGGGTTTTTCGAGCAGTACTTC
CDR3 protein: CASSPGTGFFEQYF

J gene: TRBJ2-5
clone size: -
V gene: TRBV7-3
D gene: TRBD2
CDR3 DNA: TGTGCCAGCAGCTTAATGGCTAGCGGGGGGGACGAGACCCAGTACTTC
CDR3 protein: CASSLMASGGDETQYF

J gene: TRBJ2-1
clone size: -
V gene: TRBV19
D gene: TRBD2
CDR3 DNA: TGTGCCAGTAGTCCGACTCCGACTAGCGGGAGGGCCGGGAATGAGCAGTTCTTC
CDR3 protein: CASSPTPTSGRAGNEQFF

J gene: TRBJ2-7
clone size: -
V gene: TRBV19
D gene: -
CDR3 DNA: TGTGCCACTAAGAGACATTGGCAGGGGAACTCCTACGAGCAGTACTTC
CDR3 protein: CATKRHWQGNSYEQYF

J gene: TRBJ2-1
clone size: -
V gene: TRBV19
D gene: -
CDR3 DNA: TGTGCCAGTAGTCCCTCGAGGCACAATGAGCAGTTCTTC
CDR3 protein: CASSPSRHNEQFF

J gene: TRBJ2-3
clone size: -
V gene: TRBV10-3
D gene: TRBD2
CDR3 DNA: TGTGCCATGAGGACTAGCGGGAGCTCAGATACGCAGTATTTT
CDR3 protein: CAMRTSGSSDTQYF

J gene: TRBJ2-3
clone size: -
V gene: TRBV5-1
D gene: -
CDR3 DNA: TGCGCCAGCAGCTACTCAGGACAGAAAGACACAGATACGCAGTATTTT
CDR3 protein: CASSYSGQKDTDTQYF

J gene: TRBJ1-2
clone size: -
V gene: TRBV6-6
D gene: -
CDR3 DNA: TGTGCCAGCAGTTACGAAGAGGGTGGCTACACCTTC
CDR3 protein: CASSYEEGGYTF

J gene: TRBJ2-2
clone size: -
V gene: TRBV27
D gene: TRBD1
CDR3 DNA: TGTGCCAGCAGTCCCAGGACAGGGTGGGCCGGGGAGCTGTTTTTT
CDR3 protein: CASSPRTGWAGELFF

J gene: TRBJ2-6
clone size: -
V gene: TRBV29-1
D gene: TRBD1
CDR3 DNA: TGCAGCGTTGACCGACAGGGGGAGACCTCTGGGGCCAACGTCCTGACTTTC
CDR3 protein: CSVDRQGETSGANVLTF

J gene: TRBJ2-7
clone size: -
V gene: TRBV15
D gene: TRBD1
CDR3 DNA: TGTGCCACCAGCAGACTTACAGGGGGCCCCTACGAGCAGTACTTC
CDR3 protein: CATSRLTGGPYEQYF

J gene: TRBJ2-5
clone size: -
V gene: TRBV4-1
D gene: -
CDR3 DNA: TGCGCCAGCAGCCTACCCCGTAACAGGGGGAGGGAAGAGACCCAGTACTTC
CDR3 protein: CASSLPRNRGREETQYF

J gene: TRBJ1-1
clone size: -
V gene: TRBV9
D gene: -
CDR3 DNA: TGTGCCAGCAGCGACACATCCCAGGGGCTACAGAACACTGAAGCTTTCTTT
CDR3 protein: CASSDTSQGLQNTEAFF